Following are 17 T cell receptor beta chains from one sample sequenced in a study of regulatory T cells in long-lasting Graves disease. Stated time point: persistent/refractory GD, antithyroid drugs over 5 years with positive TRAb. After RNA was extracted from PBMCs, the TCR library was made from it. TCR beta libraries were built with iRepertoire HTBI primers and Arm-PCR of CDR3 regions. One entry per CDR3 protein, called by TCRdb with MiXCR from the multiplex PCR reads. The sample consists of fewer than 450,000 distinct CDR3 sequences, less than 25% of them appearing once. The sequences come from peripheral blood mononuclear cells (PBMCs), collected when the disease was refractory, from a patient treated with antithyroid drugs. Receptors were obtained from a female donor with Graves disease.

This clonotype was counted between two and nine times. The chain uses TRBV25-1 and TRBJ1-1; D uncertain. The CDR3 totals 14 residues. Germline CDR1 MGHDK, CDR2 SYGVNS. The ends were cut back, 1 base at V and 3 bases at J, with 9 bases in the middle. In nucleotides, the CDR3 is TGTGCCAGCAGTGAATGGAAGGCGGACACTGAAGCTTTCTTT. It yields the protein CASSEWKADTEAFF.

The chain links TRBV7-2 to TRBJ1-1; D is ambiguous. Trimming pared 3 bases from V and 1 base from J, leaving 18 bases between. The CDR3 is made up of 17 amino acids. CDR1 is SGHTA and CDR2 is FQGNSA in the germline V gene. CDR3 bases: TGTGCCAGCAGCTTGGTCGGAGCACCTTTTGGGAACACTGAAGCTTTCTTT. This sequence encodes CASSLVGAPFGNTEAFF.

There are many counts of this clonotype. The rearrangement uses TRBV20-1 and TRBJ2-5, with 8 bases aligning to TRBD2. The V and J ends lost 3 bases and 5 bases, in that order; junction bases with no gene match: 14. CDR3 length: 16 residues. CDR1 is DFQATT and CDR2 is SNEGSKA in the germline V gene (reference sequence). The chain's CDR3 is CSARDPGGQWVETQYF. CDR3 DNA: TGCAGTGCTAGGGATCCGGGGGGGCAGTGGGTCGAGACCCAGTACTTC.

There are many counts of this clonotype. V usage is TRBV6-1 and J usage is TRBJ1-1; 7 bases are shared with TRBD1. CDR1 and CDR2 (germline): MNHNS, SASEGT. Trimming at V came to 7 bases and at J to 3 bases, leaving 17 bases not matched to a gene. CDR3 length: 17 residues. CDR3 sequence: CASTLDIQGRGDTEAFF. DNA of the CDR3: TGTGCCAGCACCCTTGATATACAGGGGAGGGGAGACACTGAAGCTTTCTTT.

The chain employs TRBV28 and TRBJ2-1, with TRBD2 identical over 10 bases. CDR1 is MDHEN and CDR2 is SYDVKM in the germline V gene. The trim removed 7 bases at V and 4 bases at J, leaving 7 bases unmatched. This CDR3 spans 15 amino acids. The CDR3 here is CASTPSGRIYNEQFF. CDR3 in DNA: TGTGCCAGCACCCCTAGCGGGAGAATTTACAATGAGCAGTTCTTC.

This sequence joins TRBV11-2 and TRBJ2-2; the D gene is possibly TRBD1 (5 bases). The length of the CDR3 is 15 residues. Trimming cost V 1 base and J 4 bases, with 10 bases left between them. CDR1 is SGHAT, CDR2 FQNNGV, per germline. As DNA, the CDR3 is TGTGCCAGCAGCTTAGGGGGCCAGGTCACCGGGGAGCTGTTTTTT. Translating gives CASSLGGQVTGELFF.

The CDR3 spells CASSLTTGELFF. CDR3 nucleotides: TGTGCCAGCAGTTTAACAACCGGGGAGCTGTTTTTT. The V gene is TRBV27, the J gene TRBJ2-2; D is ambiguous. This CDR3 spans 12 amino acids. The germline CDR1 and CDR2 sequences are MNHEY and SMNVEV (reference sequence). V was trimmed by 2 bases and J by 5 bases, leaving 3 bases between them.

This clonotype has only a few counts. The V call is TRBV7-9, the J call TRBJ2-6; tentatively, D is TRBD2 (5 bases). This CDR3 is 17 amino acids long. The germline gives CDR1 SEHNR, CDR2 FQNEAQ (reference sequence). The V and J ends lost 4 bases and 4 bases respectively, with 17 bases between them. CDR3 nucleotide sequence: TGTGCCAGCAGCTATCCTCCTAGCCCCTTGGGGGCCAACGTCCTGACTTTC. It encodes CASSYPPSPLGANVLTF.

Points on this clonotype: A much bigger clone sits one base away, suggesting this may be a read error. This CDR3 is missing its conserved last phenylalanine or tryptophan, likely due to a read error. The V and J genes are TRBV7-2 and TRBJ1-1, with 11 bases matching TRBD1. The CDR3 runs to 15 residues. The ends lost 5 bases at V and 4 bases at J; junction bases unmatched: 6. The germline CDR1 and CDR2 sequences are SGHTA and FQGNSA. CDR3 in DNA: TGTGCCAGCAGCAAATCCGGGACAGGGGGCACTGAAGCTTTCCTT. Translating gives CASSKSGTGGTEAFL.

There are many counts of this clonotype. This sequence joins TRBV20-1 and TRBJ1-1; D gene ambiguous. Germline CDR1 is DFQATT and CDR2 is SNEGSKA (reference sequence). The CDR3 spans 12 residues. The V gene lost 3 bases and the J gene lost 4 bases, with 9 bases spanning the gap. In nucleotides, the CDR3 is TGCAGTGCTAGTCAGGTTACCACTGAAGCTTTCTTT. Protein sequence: CSASQVTTEAFF.

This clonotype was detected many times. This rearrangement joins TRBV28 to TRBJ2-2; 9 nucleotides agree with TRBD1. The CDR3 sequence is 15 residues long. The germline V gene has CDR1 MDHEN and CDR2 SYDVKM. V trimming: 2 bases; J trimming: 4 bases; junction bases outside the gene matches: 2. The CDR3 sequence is CASSLMGQGTGELFF. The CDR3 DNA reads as TGTGCCAGCAGTTTAATGGGACAGGGCACCGGGGAGCTGTTTTTT.

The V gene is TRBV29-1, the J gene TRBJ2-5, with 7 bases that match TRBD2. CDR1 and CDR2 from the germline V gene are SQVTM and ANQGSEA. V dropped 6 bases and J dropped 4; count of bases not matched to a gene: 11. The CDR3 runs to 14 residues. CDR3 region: CSVDGPTGGETQYF. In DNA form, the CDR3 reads TGCAGCGTGGACGGTCCGACGGGAGGAGAGACCCAGTACTTC.

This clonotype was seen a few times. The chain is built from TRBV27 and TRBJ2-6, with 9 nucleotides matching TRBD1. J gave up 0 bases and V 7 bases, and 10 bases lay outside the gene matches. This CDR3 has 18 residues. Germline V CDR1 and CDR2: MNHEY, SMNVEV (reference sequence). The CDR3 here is CASTWLGTGTSGANVLTF. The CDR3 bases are TGTGCCAGCACGTGGTTGGGGACAGGGACCTCTGGGGCCAACGTCCTGACTTTC.

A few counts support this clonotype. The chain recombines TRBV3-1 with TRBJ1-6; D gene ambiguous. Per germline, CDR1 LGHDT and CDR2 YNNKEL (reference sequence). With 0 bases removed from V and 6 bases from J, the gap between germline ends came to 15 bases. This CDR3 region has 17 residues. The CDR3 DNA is TGTGCCAGCAGCCAAGAAAGTGTGCCTACCTTTAATTCACCCCTCCACTTT. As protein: CASSQESVPTFNSPLHF.

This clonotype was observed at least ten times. The CDR3 DNA reads as TGTGCCAGCAGTCCTAACCGGGCCCCCGGCGAGCAGTACTTC. The encoded protein is CASSPNRAPGEQYF. The genes are TRBV2 and TRBJ2-7; D is uncertain. Germline V lookup: CDR1 SNHLY, CDR2 FYNNEI. The CDR3 covers 14 residues. Trimming stripped 5 bases from V and 6 bases from J, with 17 bases between.

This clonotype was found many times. This chain's CDR3 is CASSDQTGGKGETQYF. CDR3 sequence (DNA): TGTGCCAGCAGTGACCAAACAGGGGGCAAAGGGGAGACCCAGTACTTC. This sequence joins TRBV6-1 and TRBJ2-5; 9 bases fit TRBD1. The germline V gene has CDR1 MNHNS and CDR2 SASEGT. J gave up 5 bases and V 3 bases, and 10 bases lay outside the gene matches. This CDR3 comprises 16 residues.

CDR3 bases: TGCGCCAGCAGCCAATCCTACCAGGGGGCAGGAGAGCAGTACTTC. It codes for CASSQSYQGAGEQYF. The chain joins TRBV4-1 to TRBJ2-7; the match to TRBD1 covers 8 bases. This CDR3 has 15 residues. V dropped 2 bases and J dropped 7; count of bases not matched to a gene: 10. Looked up from germline, CDR1 is MGHRA and CDR2 is YSYEKL.